The next 15 T cell receptor beta chains were all read from a single sample in a study of molecular identifiers for immune sequencing clone quantification. TCRdb fed the PCR reads into MiXCR, producing one record per CDR3 protein. The sample yields about 640,000 distinct CDR3 sequences, approximately 20% seen once. Sequences were obtained from naive CD8+ T cells from blood, with Jurkat cell RNA spiked in. Noted subset: FACS-sorted CD8+CD4-CCR7+CD45RA+ naive T cells. The receptors originated from a human donor in good health. Some libraries in this study had Jurkat cell RNA spiked in.

This clonotype has ten or more counts. The gene calls are TRBV2 and TRBJ1-1; D is unclear. The CDR3 is 15 residues long. Germline V gene lookup returns CDR1 SNHLY and CDR2 FYNNEI. V was pared by 1 base and J by 3 bases, with 12 bases between. The CDR3, as DNA: TGTGCCAGCAGTGAAGTTGGTGGTTTGGACACTGAAGCTTTCTTT. Encoded protein: CASSEVGGLDTEAFF.

This clonotype has more than one count but fewer than ten. The genes are TRBV6-2 or TRBV6-3 and TRBJ2-7, with D perhaps TRBD1 or TRBD2 (6 bases each). The CDR3 contains 15 residues. With 6 bases removed from V and 0 bases from J, the gap between germline ends came to 15 bases. CDR1 MNHEY and CDR2 SVGEGT come from the germline V gene. CDR3 region: CASSPVRGASYEQYF. In nucleotides, the CDR3 is TGTGCCAGCAGCCCCGTTAGGGGGGCCTCCTACGAGCAGTACTTC.

There are many counts of this clonotype. The rearrangement links TRBV10-2 to TRBJ2-4; no clear D gene. With 6 bases removed from V and 1 base from J, the gap between germline ends came to 10 bases. The V gene's germline CDR1 is WSHSY and CDR2 SAAADI. CDR3 length: 14 amino acids. DNA of the CDR3: TGCGCCAGCAGGGGTTTTGGGGCCAAAAACATTCAGTACTTC. It encodes CASRGFGAKNIQYF.

This clonotype occurred many times. The genes are TRBV6-5 and TRBJ2-3; perhaps D is TRBD1 or TRBD2 (5 bases each). CDR3 length: 17 residues. CDR1 is MNHEY and CDR2 is SVGAGI in the germline V gene. The ends were cut back, 0 bases at V and 2 bases at J, with 15 bases in the middle. CDR3 residues: CASSYSGRAGDTDTQYF. The CDR3 nucleotides are TGTGCCAGCAGTTACTCGGGCAGGGCCGGGGACACAGATACGCAGTATTTT.

Remarks on this clonotype: Mismatch with germline at one junction end may stem from a read error. The chain is built from TRBV27 and TRBJ2-4; perhaps D is TRBD1 or TRBD2 (6 bases each). The length of the CDR3 is 14 residues. Germline-derived CDR1 and CDR2 are MNHEY and SMNVEV (reference sequence). CDR3 amino acids: CASSLRGVKNTQYF. In nucleotides, the CDR3 is TGTGCCAGCAGTTTAAGGGGGGTCAAAAACACTCAGTACTTC.

This clonotype has more than one count but fewer than ten. The chain carries TRBV7-6 and TRBJ2-1; D is perhaps TRBD1 (5 bases). The CDR3 runs to 15 residues. Germline CDR1 reads SGHVS; CDR2 reads FNYEAQ. Deletions cut 3 bases from V and 2 bases from J, with 11 bases between. The CDR3 region is CASSFARVAYNEQFF. Here the CDR3 DNA reads TGTGCCAGCAGCTTTGCCAGGGTAGCCTACAATGAGCAGTTCTTC.

V is TRBV28 and J is TRBJ1-6, with D perhaps matching TRBD1 (6 bases). Looked up from germline, CDR1 is MDHEN and CDR2 is SYDVKM. The ends were cut back, 9 bases at V and 5 bases at J, with 8 bases in the middle. This CDR3 is built from 12 residues. The CDR3 DNA is TGTGCCAGTAGGACAGATAATTCACCCCTCCACTTT. Its translation: CASRTDNSPLHF.

This clonotype appeared many times. The chain employs TRBV7-9 and TRBJ2-7; 8 bases line up with TRBD1. There are 16 residues in the CDR3. The ends lost 5 bases at V and 4 bases at J; junction bases unmatched: 13. CDR1 SEHNR and CDR2 FQNEAQ come from the germline V gene (reference sequence). For the CDR3, the DNA is TGTGCCAGCAGCACACTTTCCAGGACAGGGATGTACGAGCAGTACTTC. This sequence encodes CASSTLSRTGMYEQYF.

Concerning this clonotype: With a much larger clone just one base away, this may be a read error. The chain carries TRBV19 and TRBJ2-7; 9 bases agree with TRBD1. Germline trimming cut 11 bases from V and 2 bases from J; bases unmatched to any gene: 10. Germline values: CDR1 LNHDA, CDR2 SQIVND (reference sequence). This CDR3 has 14 residues. CDR3 protein: CAGTPGTGTYEQYF. DNA for the CDR3: TGTGCCGGTACCCCCGGGACAGGGACCTACGAGCAGTACTTC.

Notes on this clonotype: This sequence may be a read error, since a much larger clone differs from it by one base. The rearrangement uses TRBV27 and TRBJ2-6, with 9 bases aligning to TRBD1. V trimming: 6 bases; J trimming: 2 bases; junction bases outside the gene matches: 5. The CDR3 sequence is 16 residues long. Per the germline V gene, CDR1 is MNHEY and CDR2 is SMNVEV (reference sequence). The CDR3 nucleotides are TGTGCCAGCAGGGAAAACAGGGGGCCTGGGGCCAACGTCCTGACTTTC. It encodes CASRENRGPGANVLTF.

This clonotype turned up a few times. This chain links TRBV20-1 with TRBJ1-3; D perhaps matches TRBD1 (6 bases). With 2 bases removed from V and 0 bases from J, the gap between germline ends came to 14 bases. This CDR3 contains 16 residues. Germline V CDR1 and CDR2: DFQATT, SNEGSKA (reference sequence). The CDR3 spells CSARIAGVHSGNTIYF. The CDR3 nucleotides are TGCAGTGCTAGAATCGCAGGGGTCCACTCTGGAAACACCATATATTTT.

This clonotype was counted between two and nine times. This rearrangement joins TRBV11-2 to TRBJ2-7, with 7 bases lining up with TRBD1. CDR1 SGHAT and CDR2 FQNNGV come from the germline V gene. The length of the CDR3 is 13 residues. J was trimmed by 2 bases and V by 7 bases; bases with no gene match: 5. DNA of the CDR3: TGTGCCAGCACCCCCGGACAGGCCTACGAGCAGTACTTC. Translated: CASTPGQAYEQYF.

This clonotype has more than one count but fewer than ten. The chain employs TRBV29-1 and TRBJ1-1; the D gene is possibly TRBD1 (5 bases). The V and J ends lost 1 base and 7 bases respectively, with 19 bases between them. The CDR3 is 15 amino acids. The V gene's germline CDR1 is SQVTM and CDR2 ANQGSEA. CDR3: CSVEGHDSSYFEAFF. CDR3 nucleotide sequence: TGCAGCGTTGAAGGACATGACAGTAGCTACTTTGAAGCTTTCTTT.

This clonotype was counted once. A much larger clone is a single base away; this may be a read error. The CDR3 ends on some other residue instead of the conserved phenylalanine or tryptophan, so this is likely a read error. No DNA is shown, since the ends of the CDR3 on it are uncertain; the CDR3 is the one TCRdb lists. The chain couples TRBV25-1 to TRBJ1-1. The CDR3 comprises 8 residues, both ends counted. In germline, CDR1 is MGHDK, CDR2 SYGVNS. The CDR3 here is CAGSQNWN.

J is TRBJ2-7 and V is TRBV12-3 or TRBV12-4, with a weak D call TRBD1 (6 bases). The V gene lost 0 bases and the J gene lost 3 bases, with 9 bases spanning the gap. CDR3 length: 14 residues. CDR3 DNA: TGTGCCAGCAGTTTAGCGGGGGACAACTACGAGCAGTACTTC. Translated: CASSLAGDNYEQYF.